These 26 T cell receptor beta chains were all obtained from the same sample, sequenced in a study of cytomegalovirus exposure and HLA in healthy donors. PCR involved 60 Vbeta and 13 Jbeta primers. Clones were read by immunoSEQ multiplex PCR, and TCRdb kept only the in-frame ones, dropping some. The sample has 120,000 or so clones, around 70% seen once. Sequencing used PBMCs. The receptors were gathered from a middle-aged man in good health and CMV-seropositive.

The chain has TRBV5-1 and TRBJ2-5; 9 nucleotides line up with TRBD1. V lost 4 bases, J lost 3 bases, and 4 bases stayed unmatched. Per the germline V gene, CDR1 is SGHRS and CDR2 is YFSETQ. This CDR3 has 14 residues. The CDR3 is CASSIGTGKETQYF. The CDR3 DNA sequence: TGCGCCAGCAGCATCGGGACAGGGAAAGAGACCCAGTACTTC.

V is TRBV28 and J is TRBJ1-2; 12 positions match TRBD1. V lost 6 bases to trimming and J lost 2 bases; unmatched junction nucleotides: 7. The CDR3 has 16 amino acids. Germline-derived CDR1 and CDR2 are MDHEN and SYDVKM. The CDR3 reads CASRIPGTGGNYGYTF. The CDR3 nucleotides are TGTGCCAGCAGGATCCCCGGGACAGGGGGCAACTATGGCTACACCTTC.

The rearrangement uses TRBV6-5 and TRBJ1-2; possible D gene TRBD1, 6 bases. CDR1 MNHEY and CDR2 SVGAGI come from the germline V gene. Deletions cut 2 bases from V and 2 bases from J, with 6 bases between. The CDR3 runs 13 residues. CDR3 bases: TGTGCCAGCAGTTACGACAGGAACTATGGCTACACCTTC. It codes for CASSYDRNYGYTF.

This chain uses TRBV4-3 with TRBJ2-1, with a possible D match to TRBD2 (7 bases). Germline loops: CDR1 LGHNA, CDR2 YSLEER. Deletions cut 1 base from V and 6 bases from J, with 10 bases between. This CDR3 comprises 14 residues. The CDR3 DNA reads as TGCGCCAGCAGCCAAGTAGGGGGGGTCAATGAGCAGTTCTTC. It is translated as CASSQVGGVNEQFF.

V is TRBV5-1 and J is TRBJ1-1, with a possible D match to TRBD1 (5 bases). The CDR3 spans 15 residues. The V gene's germline CDR1 is SGHRS and CDR2 YFSETQ. V was clipped by 4 bases and J by 0 bases, with 13 bases between them. In DNA form, the CDR3 reads TGCGCCAGCAGCGAAGGACATCTTCTGAACACTGAAGCTTTCTTT. This sequence encodes CASSEGHLLNTEAFF. Using reference TRBV5-1 and TRBJ1-1 for the parts outside the CDR3, the full variable domain is KAGVTQTPRYLIKTRGQQVTLSCSPISGHRSVSWYQQTPGQGLQFLFEYFSETQRNKGNFPGRFSGRQFSNSRSEMNVSTLELGDSALYLCASSEGHLLNTEAFFGQGTRLTVV.

The V gene is TRBV18, the J gene TRBJ1-4, with D tentatively TRBD1 (5 bases). Trimming cost V 3 bases and J 3 bases, with 11 bases left between them. Per germline, CDR1 KGHSH and CDR2 LQKENI. This CDR3 has 15 residues. This CDR3 is CASSPDRAANEKLFF. The CDR3 bases are TGTGCCAGCTCACCCGACAGAGCCGCTAATGAAAAACTGTTTTTT. The entire variable domain, with the rest obtained from reference TRBV18 and TRBJ1-4, is as follows: NAGVMQNPRHLVRRRGQEARLRCSPMKGHSHVYWYRQLPEEGLKFMVYLQKENIIDESGMPKERFSAEFPKEGPSILRIQQVVRGDSAAYFCASSPDRAANEKLFFGSGTQLSVL.

The CDR3 DNA reads as TGTGCCAGCAGCCCGAAAACAGGGTTGGGCGAGCAGTACTTC. The encoded protein is CASSPKTGLGEQYF. The J gene is TRBJ2-7, the V gene TRBV7-9, with D maybe TRBD1 (6 bases). The germline V and J ends were trimmed by 5 bases and 6 bases, with 17 bases remaining between them. The CDR3 spans 14 residues. Germline V gene sequence: CDR1 SEHNR, CDR2 FQNEAQ (reference sequence).

The rearrangement links TRBV6-6 to TRBJ1-1; TRBD1 might be the D (6 bases). Germline V gives CDR1 MNHNY, CDR2 SVGAGI (reference sequence). V was cut by 2 bases and J by 4 bases, with 17 bases left in between. This CDR3 has 16 amino acids. CDR3 nucleotide sequence: TGTGCCAGCAGTTACCCCCAGGGGCCTAAAGGCACTGAAGCTTTCTTT. Encoded protein: CASSYPQGPKGTEAFF.

The gene calls are TRBV28 and TRBJ2-5; 10 nucleotides line up with TRBD2. In germline, CDR1 is MDHEN, CDR2 SYDVKM. Trimming cost V 5 bases and J 7 bases; bases outside gene matches: 16. There are 17 residues in the CDR3. CDR3 loop: CASSPGTSAQQGGTQYF. CDR3 nucleotides: TGTGCCAGCAGTCCGGGGACTAGCGCCCAACAGGGGGGGACCCAGTACTTC.

The gene calls are TRBV19 and TRBJ2-7; tentatively, D is TRBD1 (6 bases). CDR3 size: 12 residues. Germline CDR1 LNHDA, CDR2 SQIVND (reference sequence). The ends were cut back, 6 bases at V and 3 bases at J, with 9 bases in the middle. The CDR3, as DNA: TGTGCCAGTAGAGACAGGTTCTACGAGCAGTACTTC. Encoded protein: CASRDRFYEQYF. Together with reference TRBV19 and TRBJ2-7, the CDR3 gives the full variable domain: DGGITQSPKYLFRKEGQNVTLSCEQNLNHDAMYWYRQDPGQGLRLIYYSQIVNDFQKGDIAEGYSVSREKKESFPLTVTSAQKNPTAFYLCASRDRFYEQYFGPGTRLTVT.

The chain couples TRBV21-1 to TRBJ1-1. TRBV21-1 corresponds to a pseudogene. This CDR3 is built from 16 residues. CDR3 residues: CASSKVVGGPNTEAFF. CDR3 sequence (DNA): TGTGCCAGCAGCAAAGTGGTAGGAGGGCCGAACACTGAAGCTTTCTTT.

This clone was counted only a few times. This rearrangement joins TRBV9 to TRBJ1-2; 9 positions match TRBD1. The CDR3 runs to 17 residues. Germline V CDR1 and CDR2: SGDLS, YYNGEE. V lost 1 base to trimming and J lost 4 bases; unmatched junction nucleotides: 11. CDR3 coding DNA: TGTGCCAGCAGCGTACGGGACAGGGTATTAATCGGCTATGGCTACACCTTC. Translation gives CASSVRDRVLIGYGYTF.

This clone showed up just a few times. The rearrangement uses TRBV2 and TRBJ2-3, with 8 bases that match TRBD2. The CDR3 runs to 16 residues. In germline, CDR1 is SNHLY, CDR2 FYNNEI. The V gene end was trimmed by 6 bases and the J gene end by 2 bases; junction bases not matched to a gene: 10. The CDR3 protein is CASSGLGLGDTDTQYF. CDR3 coding DNA: TGTGCCAGCAGCGGTCTGGGACTAGGTGACACAGATACGCAGTATTTT.

Here the CDR3 DNA reads TGTGCCAGCTCACGAAGCGGAGGGAAAAGCACAGATACGCAGTATTTT. Protein product: CASSRSGGKSTDTQYF. V and J are TRBV18 and TRBJ2-3; tentative D call: TRBD2 (6 bases). The CDR3 has 16 amino acids. V shed 4 bases and J shed 0 bases, with 14 bases lying between them. In germline, CDR1 is KGHSH, CDR2 LQKENI.

The chain recombines TRBV27 with TRBJ2-7; 9 bases map to TRBD2. The length of the CDR3 is 15 residues. Germline CDR1 and CDR2: MNHEY and SMNVEV (reference sequence). The V and J ends lost 5 bases and 3 bases, in that order; junction bases with no gene match: 8. Here the CDR3 reads CASSPMGLALYEQYF. The CDR3 DNA is TGTGCCAGCAGTCCCATGGGACTAGCCCTCTACGAGCAGTACTTC.

Points on this clone: The sample contains more than one DNA sequence encoding this CDR3. This chain joins TRBV6-5 and TRBJ1-1; D ambiguous. V dropped 0 bases and J dropped 1 base, with 3 bases sitting between them. The CDR3 contains 13 residues. Germline assignment: CDR1 MNHEY and CDR2 SVGAGI. In DNA form, the CDR3 reads TGTGCCAGCAGTTACTCTCGGAACACTGAAGCTTTCTTT. Protein sequence: CASSYSRNTEAFF.

The chain couples TRBV6-5 to TRBJ1-4; tentative D call: TRBD1 (5 bases). V dropped 0 bases and J dropped 1 base, with 6 bases sitting between them. The CDR3 contains 15 residues. Germline assignment: CDR1 MNHEY and CDR2 SVGAGI. The DNA for the CDR3 is TGTGCCAGCAGTTACTCCGGGGGAACTAATGAAAAACTGTTTTTT. Its protein product is CASSYSGGTNEKLFF.

The V gene is TRBV9, the J gene TRBJ2-7; the match to TRBD2 covers 10 bases. Trimming cost V 2 bases and J 2 bases; bases outside gene matches: 1. This CDR3 comprises 14 residues. Germline V CDR1 and CDR2: SGDLS, YYNGEE. The CDR3 loop is CASSVSGGTYEQYF. The DNA of the CDR3 is TGTGCCAGCAGCGTTAGCGGGGGGACCTACGAGCAGTACTTC. Full variable domain (outside the CDR3, taken from reference TRBV9 and TRBJ2-7): DSGVTQTPKHLITATGQRVTLRCSPRSGDLSVYWYQQSLDQGLQFLIQYYNGEERAKGNILERFSAQQFPDLHSELNLSSLELGDSALYFCASSVSGGTYEQYFGPGTRLTVT.

This clone has just a few counts. This chain connects TRBV28 to TRBJ2-7, with a weak D call TRBD1 (5 bases). Trimming removed 4 bases from V and 0 bases from J, with 16 bases in between. Looked up from germline, CDR1 is MDHEN and CDR2 is SYDVKM. The CDR3 covers 16 residues. In nucleotides, the CDR3 is TGTGCCAGCAGTTGGGCTGGTACAGGAAGCTCCTACGAGCAGTACTTC. Translated, it gives CASSWAGTGSSYEQYF.

The chain uses TRBV25-1 and TRBJ2-3, with 8 positions matching TRBD1. V shed 2 bases, J shed 3 bases, and the junction held 4 bases outside the gene matches. CDR3 size: 15 residues. From germline, CDR1 is MGHDK and CDR2 SYGVNS. CDR3 in amino acids: CASSEMTGATDTQYF. In DNA, the CDR3 is TGTGCCAGCAGTGAAATGACAGGGGCTACAGATACGCAGTATTTT.

The rearrangement links TRBV9 to TRBJ2-1; a possible D gene is TRBD2 (6 bases). Trimming left V 0 bases short and J 10 bases short, with 8 bases between. Germline CDR1 is SGDLS and CDR2 is YYNGEE. The CDR3 contains 12 residues. CDR3 residues: CASSVGGREQFF. The CDR3 DNA is TGTGCCAGCAGCGTAGGGGGGAGGGAGCAGTTCTTC.

The rearrangement joins TRBV27 to TRBJ2-3, with D perhaps TRBD1 (5 bases). The CDR3 is made up of 15 amino acids. Deletions cut 2 bases from V and 1 base from J, with 10 bases between. In germline, CDR1 is MNHEY, CDR2 SMNVEV (reference sequence). In nucleotides, the CDR3 is TGTGCCAGCAGTTTAAAGGGGCTTGGCACAGATACGCAGTATTTT. Translated, it gives CASSLKGLGTDTQYF.

The CDR3 region is CASRKTGGTNYGYTF. CDR3 in DNA: TGTGCCAGCAGGAAGACAGGGGGCACTAACTATGGCTACACCTTC. The genes are TRBV27 and TRBJ1-2; 10 bases align to TRBD1. The CDR3 has 15 amino acids. Germline V gene lookup returns CDR1 MNHEY and CDR2 SMNVEV (reference sequence). The V gene end was trimmed by 6 bases and the J gene end by 0 bases; junction bases not matched to a gene: 4.

V is TRBV19 and J is TRBJ2-1, with 12 bases aligning to TRBD2. V trimming: 8 bases; J trimming: 7 bases; junction bases outside the gene matches: 6. Germline CDR1 reads LNHDA; CDR2 reads SQIVND (reference sequence). The CDR3 contains 14 residues. The CDR3 loop reads CASGSLAGGNEQFF. Written as DNA, the CDR3 is TGTGCCAGTGGATCCCTAGCGGGGGGGAATGAGCAGTTCTTC. The whole variable domain, filled in from reference TRBV19 and TRBJ2-1, reads DGGITQSPKYLFRKEGQNVTLSCEQNLNHDAMYWYRQDPGQGLRLIYYSQIVNDFQKGDIAEGYSVSREKKESFPLTVTSAQKNPTAFYLCASGSLAGGNEQFFGPGTRLTVL.

This clone came up a few times. This chain joins TRBV7-2 and TRBJ2-3; D unresolved. The CDR3 contains 14 residues. Trimming left V 5 bases short and J 0 bases short, with 9 bases between. CDR1 SGHTA and CDR2 FQGNSA come from the germline V gene. DNA for the CDR3: TGTGCCAGCAGCCAGGATCTTAGCACAGATACGCAGTATTTT. Translation: CASSQDLSTDTQYF. Full variable domain (missing parts from reference TRBV7-2 and TRBJ2-3): GAGVSQSPSNKVTEKGKDVELRCDPISGHTALYWYRQSLGQGLEFLIYFQGNSAPDKSGLPSDRFSAERTGGSVSTLTIQRTQQEDSAVYLCASSQDLSTDTQYFGPGTRLTVL.

This chain connects TRBV5-6 to TRBJ2-3; D possibly corresponds to TRBD2 (5 bases). The CDR3 length is 16 residues. The germline V gene has CDR1 SGHDT and CDR2 YYEEEE. Deletions cut 4 bases from V and 2 bases from J, with 17 bases between. Here the CDR3 DNA reads TGTGCCAGCAGCCCCATTATATCCGGGGACACAGATACGCAGTATTTT. Translated, it gives CASSPIISGDTDTQYF.